This T cell receptor beta chain is from a study of T cell responses to AZD1222 COVID-19 vaccine. Comments on this clone: The antigen is unknown.

Study-wide points: Females made up more of the donors, who were largely white British, and clonal diversity may have come out too low. After two AZD1222 doses, spike-specific TCR breadth and depth rose versus day 0. Sampled repertoires all dated from after the peak T cell response.

J was trimmed by 4 bases and V by 3 bases; bases with no gene match: 3. Germline-derived CDR1 and CDR2 are SGHAT and FQNNGV. CDR3 length equals 13 residues. Sequencing used immunoSEQ multiplex PCR; TCRdb keeps in-frame clones, though not all of them. The sample shows about 75,000 clones, 80% to 90% of them seen only once. Second doses that came at about 4 or about 12 weeks were put together. The TCR comes from an adult who received the AZD1222 COVID-19 vaccine. The chain employs TRBV11-2 and TRBJ2-7; 7 bases are a match to TRBD2. The material was peripheral blood, obtained 28 days after the second AZD1222 dose. The CDR3 region has the DNA TGTGCCAGCAGCTTGGGGACTATTTACGAGCAGTACTTC. Translating gives CASSLGTIYEQYF. The whole variable domain, filled in from reference TRBV11-2 and TRBJ2-7, reads EAGVAQSPRYKIIEKRQSVAFWCNPISGHATLYWYQQILGQGPKLLIQFQNNGVVDDSQLPKDRFSAERLKGVDSTLKIQPAKLEDSAVYLCASSLGTIYEQYFGPGTRLTVT.